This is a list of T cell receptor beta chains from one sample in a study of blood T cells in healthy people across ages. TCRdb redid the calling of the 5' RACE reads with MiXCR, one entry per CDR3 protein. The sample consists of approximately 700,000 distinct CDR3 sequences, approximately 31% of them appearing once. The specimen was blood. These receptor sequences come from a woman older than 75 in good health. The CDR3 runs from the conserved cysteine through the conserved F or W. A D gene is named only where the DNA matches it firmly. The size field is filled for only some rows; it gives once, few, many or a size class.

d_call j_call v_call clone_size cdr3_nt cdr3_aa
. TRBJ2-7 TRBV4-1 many TGCGCCAGCAGCCCGGACGGGCTCTACGAGCAGTACTTC CASSPDGLYEQYF
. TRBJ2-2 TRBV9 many TGTGCCAGCAGCGTAGCGGGCACCGGGGAGCTGTTTTTT CASSVAGTGELFF
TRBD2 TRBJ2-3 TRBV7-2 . TGTGCCAGCTCATCAGCGGGGCGGAATGCTCTGGCGCAGTATTTT CASSSAGRNALAQYF
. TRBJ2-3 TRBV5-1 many TGCGCCAGCAGCTTGTGGTCCCGGGGTGGCACAGATACGCAGTATTTT CASSLWSRGGTDTQYF
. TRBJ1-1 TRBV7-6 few TGTGCCAGCAGCTTAGGGGGAGGTGGGGCCCGGAACACTGAAGCTTTCTTT CASSLGGGGARNTEAFF
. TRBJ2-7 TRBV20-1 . TGCAGCTCAGGACCTAGCTCCTACGAGCAGTACTTC CSSGPSSYEQYF
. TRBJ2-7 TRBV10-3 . TGTGCCATCAGTGTTCCGGGGGAACAGTACTTC CAISVPGEQYF
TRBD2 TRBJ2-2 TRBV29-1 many TGCAGCGTTGCAATGGGGGGACTAAGGAACACCGGGGAGCTGTTTTTT CSVAMGGLRNTGELFF
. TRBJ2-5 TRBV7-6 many TGTGCCAGCAGCCCAGACGAGGGGGAGACCCAGTACTTC CASSPDEGETQYF
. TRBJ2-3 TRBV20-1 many TGCAGTGCTAGACGGGGGCACACAGATACGCAGTATTTT CSARRGHTDTQYF
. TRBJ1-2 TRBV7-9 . TGTGCCAGCAGCTTAGTTGGGGGCGCATCTTCCGGCTACACCTTC CASSLVGGASSGYTF
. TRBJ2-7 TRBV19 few TGTGCCAGTGCGGACACTTGGGGCGTCTACGAGCAGTACTTC CASADTWGVYEQYF
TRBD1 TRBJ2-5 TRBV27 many TGTGCCAGCAGTTTATTGACAGGGTCCCAAGAGACCCAGTACTTC CASSLLTGSQETQYF
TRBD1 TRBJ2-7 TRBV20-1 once TGCAGTGCTAGGGGGGACAGCTCCTACGAGCAGTACTTC CSARGDSSYEQYF
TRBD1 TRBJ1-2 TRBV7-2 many TGTGCCAGCAGCCCCTCACGATGGACAGGGGATGGCTACACCTTC CASSPSRWTGDGYTF
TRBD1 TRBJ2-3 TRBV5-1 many TGCGCCACCGGGACAGGGGCATCAGATACGCAGTATTTT CATGTGASDTQYF
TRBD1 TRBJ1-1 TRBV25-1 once TGTGCCAGCAGTCGACAGGGGATGAACACTGTAGCTTTCTTT CASSRQGMNTVAFF
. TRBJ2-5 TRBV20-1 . TGCAGTGCTAGAGTAGCGGTCCAAGAGACCCCGTACTTC CSARVAVQETPYF
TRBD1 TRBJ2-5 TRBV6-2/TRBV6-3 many TGTGCCAGCAGCTGGGGACAGGGGGATTTGGAGACCCAGTACTTC CASSWGQGDLETQYF
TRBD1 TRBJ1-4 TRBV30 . TGTGCCTGGAGTTCTACGACAGGGGTGAGCGAAAAACTGTTTTTT CAWSSTTGVSEKLFF
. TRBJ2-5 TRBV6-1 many TGTGCCAGCAGGGGACGTCGGCAAGAGACCCAGTACTTC CASRGRRQETQYF
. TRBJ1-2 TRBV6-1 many TGTGCCAGCAGTGTCAGGGGACACTATGGCTACACCTTC CASSVRGHYGYTF
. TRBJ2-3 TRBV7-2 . TGTGCCAGCAGCTTATGGACAGTCACAGATACGCAGTATTTT CASSLWTVTDTQYF
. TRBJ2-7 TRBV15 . TGTGCCACCAGCATTCTGAGGACCTACGAGCAGTACTTC CATSILRTYEQYF
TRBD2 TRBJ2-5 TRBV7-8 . TGTGCCAGCAGCTTGACTAGCGTTCGAGAGACCCAGTACTTC CASSLTSVRETQYF
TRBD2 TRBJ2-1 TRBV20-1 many TGCAGTGCTAGGGAACGGCGAGCGGGGGGGCGTAATGAGCAGTTCTTC CSARERRAGGRNEQFF
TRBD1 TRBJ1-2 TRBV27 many TGTGCCAGCAGACGCACAGGGGGTCGCGGCTACACCTTC CASRRTGGRGYTF
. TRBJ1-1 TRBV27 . TGTGCCAGCAGCTTAGGGAGGGGCGACACTGAAGCTTTCTTT CASSLGRGDTEAFF
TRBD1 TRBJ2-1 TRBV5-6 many TGTGCCAGCAGCTTGGGGACAGGGGACAATGAGCAGTTCTTC CASSLGTGDNEQFF
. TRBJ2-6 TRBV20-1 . TGCAGTGCTAGAGATCGAGGTGACAGCTACTCTGGGGCCAACGTCCTGACTTTC CSARDRGDSYSGANVLTF
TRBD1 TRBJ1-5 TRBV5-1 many TGCGCCAGCAGCGGGACAGGGGGGGATCAGCCCCAGCATTTT CASSGTGGDQPQHF
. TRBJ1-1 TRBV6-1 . TGTGCCAGCAGGAAGACGGGGGGCCTGAACACTGAAGCTTTCTTT CASRKTGGLNTEAFF
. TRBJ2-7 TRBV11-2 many TGTGCCAGCAGCGCCCGGGGGGCCCTCTCCTACGAGCAGTACTTC CASSARGALSYEQYF
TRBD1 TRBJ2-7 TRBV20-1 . TGCAGTGCCGCCGACCGGGACAGGGTTCTCTACGAGCAGTACTTC CSAADRDRVLYEQYF
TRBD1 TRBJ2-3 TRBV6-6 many TGTGCCAGCAGTGCACCGGGACAGGGTACGGTAGATACGCAGTATTTT CASSAPGQGTVDTQYF
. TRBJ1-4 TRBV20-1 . TGCAGTGCTAGAGATCTGACGGATGAAAAACTGTTTTTT CSARDLTDEKLFF
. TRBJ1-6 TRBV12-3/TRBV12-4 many TGTGCCAGCAGGAGGGGTTCACCCCTCCACTTT CASRRGSPLHF
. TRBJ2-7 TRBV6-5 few TGTGCCAGCAGTTACTCAGGGATCGGTGAGCAGTACTTC CASSYSGIGEQYF
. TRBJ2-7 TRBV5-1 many TGCGCCAGCAGCCAGAACAGGGTTTCCTACGAGCAGTACTTC CASSQNRVSYEQYF
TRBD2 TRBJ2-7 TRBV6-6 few TGTGCCAGCAGTTTCCCGGGACTAGGAGTCGATGAGCAGTACTTC CASSFPGLGVDEQYF
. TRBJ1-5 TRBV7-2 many TGTGCCAGCAGTCGCCAGGGTGGGGGATTCTATCAGCCCCAGCATTTT CASSRQGGGFYQPQHF
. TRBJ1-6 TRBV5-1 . TGCGCCAGCAGCTTGGCGGGGGCGTATAATTCACCCCTCCACTTT CASSLAGAYNSPLHF
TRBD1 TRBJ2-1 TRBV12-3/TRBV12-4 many TGTGCCAGCAGTCCCCACGGACAGGGTACCTACAATGAGCAGTTCTTC CASSPHGQGTYNEQFF
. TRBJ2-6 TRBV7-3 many TGTGCCAGCAGCTCCCAAGAGGGAGTCTCTGGGGCCAACGTCCTGACTTTC CASSSQEGVSGANVLTF